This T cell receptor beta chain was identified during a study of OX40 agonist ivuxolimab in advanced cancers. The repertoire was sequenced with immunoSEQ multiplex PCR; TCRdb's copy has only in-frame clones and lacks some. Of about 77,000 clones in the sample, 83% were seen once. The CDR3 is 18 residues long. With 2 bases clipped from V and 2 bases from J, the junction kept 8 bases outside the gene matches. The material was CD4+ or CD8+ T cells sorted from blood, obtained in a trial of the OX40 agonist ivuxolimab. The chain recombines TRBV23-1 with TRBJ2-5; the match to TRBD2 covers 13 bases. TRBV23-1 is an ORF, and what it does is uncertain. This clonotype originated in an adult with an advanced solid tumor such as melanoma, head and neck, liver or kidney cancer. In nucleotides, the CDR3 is TGCGCCAGCAGTCAAGCGACTAGCGGGGGGCTCCTACAAGAGACCCAGTACTTC. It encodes CASSQATSGGLLQETQYF.